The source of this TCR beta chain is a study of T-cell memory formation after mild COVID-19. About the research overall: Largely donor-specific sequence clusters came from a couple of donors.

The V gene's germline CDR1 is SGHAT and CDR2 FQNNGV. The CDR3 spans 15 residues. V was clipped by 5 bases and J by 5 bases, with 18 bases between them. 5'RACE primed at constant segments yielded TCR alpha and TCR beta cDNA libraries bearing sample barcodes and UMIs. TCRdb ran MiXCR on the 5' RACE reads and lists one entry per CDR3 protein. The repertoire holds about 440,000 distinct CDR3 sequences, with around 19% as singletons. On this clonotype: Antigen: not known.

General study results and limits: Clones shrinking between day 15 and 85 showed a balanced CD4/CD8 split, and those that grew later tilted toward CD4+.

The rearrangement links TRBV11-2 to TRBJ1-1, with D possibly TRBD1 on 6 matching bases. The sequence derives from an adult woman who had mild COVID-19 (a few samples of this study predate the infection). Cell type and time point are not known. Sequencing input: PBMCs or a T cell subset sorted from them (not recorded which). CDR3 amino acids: CASSPLQGKGTEAFF. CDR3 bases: TGTGCCAGCAGCCCCCTACAGGGAAAGGGGACTGAAGCTTTCTTT.